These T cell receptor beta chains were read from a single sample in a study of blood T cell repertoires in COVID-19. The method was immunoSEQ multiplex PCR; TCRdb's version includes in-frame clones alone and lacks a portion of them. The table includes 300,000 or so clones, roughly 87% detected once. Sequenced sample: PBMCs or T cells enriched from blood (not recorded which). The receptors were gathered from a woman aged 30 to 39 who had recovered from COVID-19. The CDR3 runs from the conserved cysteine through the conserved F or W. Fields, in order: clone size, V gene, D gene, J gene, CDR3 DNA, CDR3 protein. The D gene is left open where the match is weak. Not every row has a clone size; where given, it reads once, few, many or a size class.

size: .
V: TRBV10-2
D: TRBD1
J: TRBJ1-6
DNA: TGCGCCAGCAGAACAGGGGCTAATTCACCCCTCCACTTT
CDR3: CASRTGANSPLHF

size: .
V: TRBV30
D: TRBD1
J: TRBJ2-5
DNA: TGTGCCTGGGAAACCGGACAGGGAGAGACCCAGTACTTC
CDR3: CAWETGQGETQYF

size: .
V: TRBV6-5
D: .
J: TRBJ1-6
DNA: TGTGCCAGCAGTTACACCCAGGGTAATTCACCCCTCCACTTT
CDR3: CASSYTQGNSPLHF

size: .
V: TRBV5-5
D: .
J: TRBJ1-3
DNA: TGTGCCAGCAGCTTGTCCCCCGGGTCGGACACCATATATTTT
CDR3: CASSLSPGSDTIYF

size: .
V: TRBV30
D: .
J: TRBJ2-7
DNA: TGTGCCTGGAGCACAGGAGTCTACGAGCAGTACTTC
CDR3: CAWSTGVYEQYF

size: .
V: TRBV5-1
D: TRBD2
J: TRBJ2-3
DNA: TGCGCCAGCAGCTTAACTAGCGGGGCGGTGGATACGCAGTATTTT
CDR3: CASSLTSGAVDTQYF

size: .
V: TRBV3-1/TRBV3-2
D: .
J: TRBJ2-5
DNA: TGTGCCAGCAGCCCCCGAGGGGGGGACCAAGAGACCCAGTACTTC
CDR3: CASSPRGGDQETQYF

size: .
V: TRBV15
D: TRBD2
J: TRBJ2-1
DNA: TGTGCCACCAGCAGAGATCTAATTGGCGGGGGGAACTACAATGAGCAGTTCTTC
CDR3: CATSRDLIGGGNYNEQFF

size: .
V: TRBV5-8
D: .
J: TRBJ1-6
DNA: TGTGCCAGCAGCTTGATAGGGAGCTCCTATAATTCACCCCTCCACTTT
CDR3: CASSLIGSSYNSPLHF

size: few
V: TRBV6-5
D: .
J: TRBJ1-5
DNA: TGTGCCAGCACCGAACGGGGGGGAAATCAGCCCCAGCATTTT
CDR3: CASTERGGNQPQHF

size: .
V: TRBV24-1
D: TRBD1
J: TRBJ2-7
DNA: TGTGCCACCAGTGACCGGGGGACAGGGCCCCTGGAGCAGTACTTC
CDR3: CATSDRGTGPLEQYF

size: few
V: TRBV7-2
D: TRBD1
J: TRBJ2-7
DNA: TGTGCCAGCAGCTTTAGGGACAGTACCTACGAGCAGTACTTC
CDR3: CASSFRDSTYEQYF

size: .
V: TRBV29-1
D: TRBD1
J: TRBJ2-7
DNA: TGCAGCGTCGGGACAGGACAGGCTTACGAGCAGTACTTC
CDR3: CSVGTGQAYEQYF

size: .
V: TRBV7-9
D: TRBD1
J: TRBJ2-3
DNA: TGTGCCAGCAGCCCCGTGAGGACAGGGTCAGATACGCAGTATTTT
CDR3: CASSPVRTGSDTQYF

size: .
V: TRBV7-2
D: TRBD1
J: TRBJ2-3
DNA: TGTGCCAGCAGCTTAGGTCAGGGGGCAGTAACAGATACGCAGTATTTT
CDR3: CASSLGQGAVTDTQYF

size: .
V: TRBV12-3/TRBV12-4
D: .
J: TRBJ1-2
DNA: TGTGCCAGCACCCCAGGGCCATCTGGCTACACCTTC
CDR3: CASTPGPSGYTF

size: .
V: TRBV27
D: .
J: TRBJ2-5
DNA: TGTGCCAGCAGTTTATACGAGTCCGAGACCCAGTACTTC
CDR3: CASSLYESETQYF